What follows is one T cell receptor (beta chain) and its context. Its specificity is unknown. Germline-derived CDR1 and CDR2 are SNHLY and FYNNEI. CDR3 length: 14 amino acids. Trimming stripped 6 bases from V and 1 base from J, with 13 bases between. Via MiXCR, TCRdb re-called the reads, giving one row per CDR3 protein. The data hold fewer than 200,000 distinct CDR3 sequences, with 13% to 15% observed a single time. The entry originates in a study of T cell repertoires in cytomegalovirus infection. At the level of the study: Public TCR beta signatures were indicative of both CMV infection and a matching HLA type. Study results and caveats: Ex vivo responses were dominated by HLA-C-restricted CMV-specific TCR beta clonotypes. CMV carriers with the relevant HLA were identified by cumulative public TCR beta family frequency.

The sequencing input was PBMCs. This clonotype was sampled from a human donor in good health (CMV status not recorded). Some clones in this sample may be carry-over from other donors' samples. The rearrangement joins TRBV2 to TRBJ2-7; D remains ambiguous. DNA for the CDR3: TGTGCCAGCAGCAAGGACGGTGTTTCCTACGAGCAGTACTTC. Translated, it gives CASSKDGVSYEQYF.